The 4 T cell receptor beta chains given below trace back to one sample, sequenced in a study of T cell repertoires in cytomegalovirus infection. TCRdb processed the reads anew with MiXCR; each CDR3 protein has one entry. The table shows 550,000 to 850,000 distinct CDR3 sequences, with roughly 30% occurring only once. The antigens of these receptors remain unknown. The specimen comprised cultured PBMCs, sampled from culture after CMV antigen stimulation. The origin of the receptors is a human donor in good health (CMV status not recorded). Some clones in this sample may be carry-over from other donors' samples.

The J gene is TRBJ1-6, the V gene TRBV7-9; D might be TRBD1 (6 bases). CDR1 and CDR2 from the germline V gene are SEHNR and FQNEAQ (reference sequence). Trimming stripped 1 base from V and 9 bases from J, with 13 bases between. This CDR3 is built from 15 residues. The CDR3 spells CASSLERGLSSPLHF. The DNA for the CDR3 is TGTGCCAGCAGCTTAGAGCGGGGGCTGAGTTCACCCCTCCACTTT.

This clonotype was observed a few times. The V and J genes are TRBV6-1 and TRBJ2-5; D unclear. Germline-derived CDR1 and CDR2 are MNHNS and SASEGT. The CDR3 contains 13 residues. Trimming removed 5 bases from V and 7 bases from J, with 14 bases in between. As DNA, the CDR3 is TGTGCCAGCAGTCCTACCGGACCGGGGACCCAGTACTTC. This codes for CASSPTGPGTQYF.

This rearrangement joins TRBV28 to TRBJ1-1; 10 bases line up with TRBD1. The CDR3 has 15 amino acids. Losses at the gene ends were 2 bases for V and 4 bases for J; bases not matched to a gene: 4. Germline CDR1 is MDHEN and CDR2 is SYDVKM. The CDR3 protein is CASSLRTGGSTEAFF. Written as DNA, the CDR3 is TGTGCCAGCAGTTTAAGGACAGGGGGGAGCACTGAAGCTTTCTTT.

The J gene is TRBJ2-1, the V gene TRBV7-9; the D is unclear. The germline CDR1 and CDR2 sequences are SEHNR and FQNEAQ (reference sequence). This CDR3 contains 12 residues. Trimming removed 1 base at V and 11 bases at J, with 9 bases between. CDR3 sequence: CASSLDGLQQFF. The CDR3 nucleotides are TGTGCCAGCAGCTTAGATGGGTTACAGCAGTTCTTC. The entire variable domain, with the rest obtained from reference TRBV7-9 and TRBJ2-1, is as follows: DTGVSQNPRHKITKRGQNVTFRCDPISEHNRLYWYRQTLGQGPEFLTYFQNEAQLEKSRLLSDRFSAERPKGSFSTLEIQRTEQGDSAMYLCASSLDGLQQFFGPGTRLTVL.